This entry describes one TCR beta chain. Version v3.0 of the immunoSEQ assay ran at survey level. Produced via immunoSEQ multiplex PCR; TCRdb's table is partial and in-frame only. This sample carries more than 25,000 clones, roughly 97% of them seen once, and the ten largest clones take less than 2.5%. Germline V gives CDR1 MNHEY, CDR2 SVGAGI. There are 13 residues in the CDR3. Trimming at V came to 8 bases and at J to 10 bases, leaving 6 bases not matched to a gene. The data are from a study of long-term antiretroviral therapy in people with HIV. The receptor comes from a man aged 30-40 years with HIV. Sequences were derived from unsorted PBMCs, sampled 7.6 years after starting antiretroviral therapy. The V gene is TRBV6-5, the J gene TRBJ1-6; TRBD1 agrees at 9 bases. The chain's CDR3 is CASRTGVFSPLHF. The CDR3 DNA is TGTGCCAGCCGGACAGGGGTTTTCTCACCCCTCCACTTT.